A selection of T cell receptor beta chains follows, all from one sample in a study of early T cells in non-severe SARS-CoV-2 infection. MiXCR, run by TCRdb on the 5' RACE reads, gives a single entry per CDR3 protein. This sample yields some 42,000 distinct CDR3 sequences, of which approximately 6.3% are seen a single time; around 8% belongs to the top ten. The sequencing here drew on whole blood, taken at baseline. These receptors all stem from an adult who was a healthcare worker with PCR-confirmed SARS-CoV-2 infection or an uninfected control (not recorded which). Each CDR3 is given with its conserved first and last residue. The D gene is left open where the match is weak. The listing skips clone size in some rows; elsewhere it reads once, few, many or a size class.

D gene	V gene	clone size	J gene	CDR3 protein	CDR3 DNA
-	TRBV7-2	few	TRBJ2-6	CASSRGPGANVLTF	TGTGCCAGCAGCCGGGGCCCTGGGGCCAACGTCCTGACTTTC
TRBD1	TRBV4-3	many	TRBJ2-7	CASSASGQGAYEQYF	TGCGCCAGCAGCGCAAGCGGACAGGGAGCGTACGAGCAGTACTTC
TRBD1	TRBV7-2	many	TRBJ1-1	CASSLAAGTGTEAFF	TGTGCCAGCAGCTTAGCGGCGGGGACAGGCACTGAAGCTTTCTTT
TRBD2	TRBV7-2	many	TRBJ2-3	CASSRRGVEADTQYF	TGTGCCAGCAGCCGCCGGGGGGTGGAGGCAGATACGCAGTATTTT
-	TRBV10-3	many	TRBJ2-1	CAISERGDNEQFF	TGTGCCATCAGTGAAAGAGGGGACAATGAGCAGTTCTTC
-	TRBV7-9	few	TRBJ1-6	CASSSRDGTDNSPLHF	TGTGCCAGCAGCTCCCGGGACGGAACCGATAATTCACCCCTCCACTTT
TRBD1	TRBV19	few	TRBJ2-7	CASSIGGQDTYEQYF	TGTGCCAGTAGTATAGGGGGACAGGATACCTACGAGCAGTACTTC
-	TRBV11-2	many	TRBJ1-1	CASNPRRENTEAFF	TGTGCCAGCAACCCTCGGAGAGAAAACACTGAAGCTTTCTTT
TRBD1	TRBV9	few	TRBJ1-1	CASSGTGGEGNTEAFF	TGTGCCAGCAGCGGGACAGGGGGCGAGGGGAACACTGAAGCTTTCTTT
-	TRBV12-3/TRBV12-4	many	TRBJ2-6	CASNLGVSGANVLTF	TGTGCCAGCAACCTAGGAGTCTCTGGGGCCAACGTCCTGACTTTC
-	TRBV7-9	many	TRBJ1-5	CASSPSGTQPQHF	TGTGCCAGCAGCCCATCAGGGACTCAGCCCCAGCATTTT
-	TRBV7-2	-	TRBJ1-5	CASSRGRGNQPQHF	TGTGCCAGCAGCCGTGGAAGAGGCAATCAGCCCCAGCATTTT
-	TRBV29-1	many	TRBJ1-2	CSAHREAYGYTF	TGCAGCGCACACAGGGAGGCCTATGGCTACACCTTC
-	TRBV29-1	few	TRBJ2-7	CSVEDEATSYEQYF	TGCAGCGTTGAAGATGAGGCCACCAGCTACGAGCAGTACTTC
-	TRBV7-8	few	TRBJ2-7	CASSSSSVYEQYF	TGTGCCAGCAGCTCAAGTTCCGTCTACGAGCAGTACTTC
-	TRBV5-4	-	TRBJ2-3	CASSSPGSTDTQYF	TGTGCCAGCAGCTCGCCCGGGTCCACAGATACGCAGTATTTT
-	TRBV3-1	many	TRBJ2-7	CAIRGGQNYEQYF	TGTGCCATCCGGGGGGGACAGAACTACGAGCAGTACTTC
TRBD2	TRBV9	many	TRBJ2-2	CASSIRTSRNTGELFF	TGTGCCAGCAGCATCCGGACTAGCCGTAACACCGGGGAGCTGTTTTTT
TRBD1	TRBV6-6	-	TRBJ1-1	CASSQIGQGMNTEAFF	TGTGCCAGCAGTCAGATCGGACAGGGAATGAACACTGAAGCTTTCTTT
-	TRBV5-1	-	TRBJ2-7	CASSLVPGPYEQYF	TGCGCCAGCAGCTTGGTCCCGGGGCCCTACGAGCAGTACTTC
-	TRBV27	many	TRBJ2-1	CANGTECDEQFF	TGTGCCAACGGGACCGAATGTGATGAGCAGTTCTTC
-	TRBV5-4	few	TRBJ2-5	CASSFGRQETQYF	TGTGCCAGCAGCTTCGGCAGACAAGAGACCCAGTACTTC
-	TRBV24-1	many	TRBJ2-5	CATSDGGGPNQETQYF	TGTGCCACCAGTGACGGAGGCGGACCGAACCAAGAGACCCAGTACTTC
TRBD2	TRBV5-4	many	TRBJ2-3	CASSSSGSTDTQYF	TGTGCCAGCAGCTCTAGCGGGAGCACAGATACGCAGTATTTT
-	TRBV28	-	TRBJ2-7	CASSLVSRDIYEQYF	TGTGCCAGCAGCCTAGTGTCCCGGGACATCTACGAGCAGTACTTC
-	TRBV7-9	many	TRBJ1-1	CASSLAGVNTEAFF	TGTGCCAGCAGCTTAGCAGGGGTGAACACTGAAGCTTTCTTT
-	TRBV28	many	TRBJ1-5	CASSLTGIDQPQHF	TGTGCCAGCAGTTTAACAGGGATAGATCAGCCCCAGCATTTT
-	TRBV5-6	many	TRBJ1-1	CASSLATEAFF	TGTGCCAGCAGCTTGGCCACTGAAGCTTTCTTT
-	TRBV9	many	TRBJ1-1	CASSVAGPVAEAFF	TGTGCCAGCAGCGTAGCGGGCCCGGTGGCTGAAGCTTTCTTT
-	TRBV7-2	many	TRBJ1-1	CASTEQPMNTEAFF	TGTGCCAGCACCGAACAGCCTATGAACACTGAAGCTTTCTTT
TRBD1	TRBV29-1	many	TRBJ2-7	CSVTGTGSSYEQYF	TGCAGCGTTACCGGGACAGGTAGCTCCTACGAGCAGTACTTC
-	TRBV30	-	TRBJ1-2	CAWNLGQIFGGYTF	TGTGCCTGGAATCTAGGACAGATCTTTGGCGGCTACACCTTC
TRBD2	TRBV30	many	TRBJ2-1	CAWRDSGESSYNEQFF	TGTGCCTGGAGAGATAGCGGGGAAAGCTCCTACAATGAGCAGTTCTTC